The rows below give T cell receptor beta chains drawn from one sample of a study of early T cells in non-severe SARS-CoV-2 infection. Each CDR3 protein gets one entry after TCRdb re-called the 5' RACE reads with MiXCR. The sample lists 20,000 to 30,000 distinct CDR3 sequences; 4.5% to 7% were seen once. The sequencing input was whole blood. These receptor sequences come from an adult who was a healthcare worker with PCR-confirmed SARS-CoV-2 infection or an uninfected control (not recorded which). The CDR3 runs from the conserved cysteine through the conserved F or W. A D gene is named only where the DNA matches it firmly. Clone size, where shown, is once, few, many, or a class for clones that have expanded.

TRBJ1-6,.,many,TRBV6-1,CASMGERRTSSYNSPLHF,TGTGCCAGCATGGGGGAGCGCCGAACCAGCTCCTATAATTCACCCCTCCACTTT
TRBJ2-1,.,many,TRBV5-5,CASGNREKSYNEQFF,TGTGCCAGCGGGAACAGGGAAAAGTCCTACAATGAGCAGTTCTTC
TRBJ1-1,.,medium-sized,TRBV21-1,CASSKGRDRRNTEAFF,TGTGCCAGCAGCAAAGGGCGGGACAGGAGGAACACTGAAGCTTTCTTT
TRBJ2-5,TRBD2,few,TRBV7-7,CASSHGSGTSFGETQYF,TGTGCTAGCAGCCATGGTTCCGGGACTAGTTTTGGGGAGACCCAGTACTTC
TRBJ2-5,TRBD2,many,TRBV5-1,CASSKSDGTSKQETQYF,TGCGCCAGCAGCAAATCAGACGGGACTAGCAAACAAGAGACCCAGTACTTC
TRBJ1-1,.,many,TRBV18,CASRQVNTEAFF,TGTGCCAGCCGACAGGTGAACACTGAAGCTTTCTTT
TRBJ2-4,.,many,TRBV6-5,CASSSSGFLAKNIQYF,TGTGCCAGCAGTTCCTCAGGGTTTCTAGCCAAAAACATTCAGTACTTC
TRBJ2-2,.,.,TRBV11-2,CASSAVGELFF,TGTGCCAGCAGCGCAGTCGGGGAGCTGTTTTTT
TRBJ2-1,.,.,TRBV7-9,CASSFPPGHNSNEQFF,TGTGCCAGCAGCTTCCCACCGGGACACAATTCTAATGAGCAGTTCTTC
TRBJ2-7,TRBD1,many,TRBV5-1,CASSTGGTGGPYEQYF,TGCGCCAGCAGCACAGGCGGGACAGGGGGCCCCTACGAGCAGTACTTC
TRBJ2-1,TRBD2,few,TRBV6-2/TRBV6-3,CASSSRGGREQFF,TGTGCCAGCAGTTCGCGGGGGGGCAGGGAGCAGTTCTTC
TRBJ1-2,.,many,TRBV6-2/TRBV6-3,CASSYSGALYGYTF,TGTGCCAGCAGTTACTCGGGGGCACTCTATGGCTACACCTTC
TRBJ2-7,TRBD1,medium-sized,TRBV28,CASSLFGQGTDYEQYF,TGTGCCAGCAGTTTATTCGGACAGGGCACCGACTACGAGCAGTACTTC
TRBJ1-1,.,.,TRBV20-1,CSTRDLRGGTEAFF,TGCAGTACTAGAGATCTAAGGGGAGGCACTGAAGCTTTCTTT
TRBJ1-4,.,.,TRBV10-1,CASSRGATNEKLFF,TGCGCCAGCAGCAGGGGAGCAACTAATGAAAAACTGTTTTTT
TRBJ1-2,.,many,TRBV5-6,CASSLVGIFSGYTF,TGTGCCAGCAGCTTGGTTGGGATATTTAGTGGCTACACCTTC
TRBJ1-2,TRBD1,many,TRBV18,CASTGQGAANYGYTF,TGTGCCAGCACCGGACAGGGGGCCGCTAACTATGGCTACACCTTC
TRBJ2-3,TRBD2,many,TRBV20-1,CSAGGGLARSTDTQYF,TGCAGTGCTGGGGGGGGACTAGCCCGAAGCACAGATACGCAGTATTTT
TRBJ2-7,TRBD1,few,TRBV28,CASSSSTGGAYEQYF,TGTGCCAGCAGTTCCTCGACAGGGGGAGCCTACGAGCAGTACTTC
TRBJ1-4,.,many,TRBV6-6,CASTEPWAPTNEKLFF,TGTGCCAGCACCGAGCCTTGGGCCCCAACTAATGAAAAACTGTTTTTT
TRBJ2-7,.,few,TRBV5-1,CASSSSQGAREQYF,TGCGCCAGCAGCTCTAGTCAGGGAGCGCGCGAGCAGTACTTC
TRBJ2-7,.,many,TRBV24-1,CATSAPLGRDKCLRPDF,TGTGCCACCAGTGCCCCTTTAGGCCGGGACAAATGCCTACGACCGGACTTC
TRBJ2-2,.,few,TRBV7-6,CASSPNTPGAGELFF,TGTGCCAGCAGCCCCAACACCCCGGGGGCCGGGGAGCTGTTTTTT
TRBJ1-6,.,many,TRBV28,CASRSLDSSYNSPLHF,TGTGCCAGCAGATCATTGGACAGCTCCTATAATTCACCCCTCCACTTT
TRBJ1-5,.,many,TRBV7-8,CASSRGPPGQPQHF,TGTGCCAGCAGCCGCGGTCCCCCAGGACAGCCCCAGCATTTT
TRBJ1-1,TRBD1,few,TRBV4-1,CASSHPGTATRAFF,TGCGCCAGCAGCCACCCCGGGACAGCAACCCGGGCTTTCTTT
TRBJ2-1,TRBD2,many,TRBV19,CASSRVSGGRFTNEQFF,TGTGCCAGTAGTCGGGTTAGCGGGGGACGGTTCACCAATGAGCAGTTCTTC
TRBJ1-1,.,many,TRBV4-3,CASSQGWISETEAFF,TGCGCCAGCAGCCAAGGCTGGATCTCCGAGACGGAAGCTTTCTTT
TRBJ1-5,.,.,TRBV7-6,CASSLAWQLHQPQHF,TGTGCCAGCAGCTTAGCGTGGCAGCTTCATCAGCCCCAGCATTTT
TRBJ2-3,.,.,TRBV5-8,CASSRSRQTSTDTQYF,TGTGCCAGCAGTCGATCGCGACAGACTAGCACAGATACGCAGTATTTT
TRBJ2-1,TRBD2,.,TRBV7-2,CASSRLAGTYNEQFF,TGTGCCAGCAGCCGACTAGCGGGGACCTACAATGAGCAGTTCTTC
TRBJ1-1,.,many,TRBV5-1,CASSFGTTGINTEAFF,TGCGCCAGCAGCTTCGGGACGACGGGAATAAACACTGAAGCTTTCTTT
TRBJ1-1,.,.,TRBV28,CASSSRPYEAFF,TGTGCCAGCAGTTCCCGACCGTATGAAGCTTTCTTT
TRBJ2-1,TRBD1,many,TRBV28,CASSFSRGPHNEQFF,TGTGCCAGCAGTTTCTCCAGGGGGCCCCACAATGAGCAGTTCTTC
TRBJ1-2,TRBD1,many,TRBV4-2,CASSQERGQLYGYTF,TGTGCCAGCAGCCAAGAGAGGGGACAGCTCTATGGCTACACCTTC
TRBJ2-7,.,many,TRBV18,CASSTGNYEQYF,TGTGCCAGCTCAACAGGTAACTACGAGCAGTACTTC
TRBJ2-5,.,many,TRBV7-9,CASSQGRGGEETQYF,TGTGCCAGCAGCCAGGGTAGGGGAGGTGAAGAGACCCAGTACTTC